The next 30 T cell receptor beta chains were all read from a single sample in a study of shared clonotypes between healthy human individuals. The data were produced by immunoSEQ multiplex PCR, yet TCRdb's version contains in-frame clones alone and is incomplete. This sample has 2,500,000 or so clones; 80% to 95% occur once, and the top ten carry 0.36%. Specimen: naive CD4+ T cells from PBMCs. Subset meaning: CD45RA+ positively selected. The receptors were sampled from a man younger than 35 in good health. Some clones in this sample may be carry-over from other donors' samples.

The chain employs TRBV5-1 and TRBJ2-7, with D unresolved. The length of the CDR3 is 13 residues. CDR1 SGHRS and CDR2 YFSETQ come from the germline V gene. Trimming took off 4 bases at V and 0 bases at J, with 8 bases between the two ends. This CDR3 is CASSPTTSYEQYF. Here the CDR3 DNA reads TGCGCCAGCAGCCCTACTACCTCCTACGAGCAGTACTTC.

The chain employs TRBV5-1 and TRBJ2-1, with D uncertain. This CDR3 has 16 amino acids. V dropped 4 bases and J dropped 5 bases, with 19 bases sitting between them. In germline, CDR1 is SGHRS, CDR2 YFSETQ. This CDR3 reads CASSGVTPRRDNEQFF. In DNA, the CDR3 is TGCGCCAGCAGCGGGGTTACACCCCGCCGGGACAATGAGCAGTTCTTC.

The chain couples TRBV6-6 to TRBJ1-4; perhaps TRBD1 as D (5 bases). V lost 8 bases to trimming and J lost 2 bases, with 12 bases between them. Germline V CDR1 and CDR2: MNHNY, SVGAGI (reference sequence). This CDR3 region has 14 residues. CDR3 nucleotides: TGTGCCAGCCTCGGACACACCACTAATGAAAAACTGTTTTTT. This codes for CASLGHTTNEKLFF.

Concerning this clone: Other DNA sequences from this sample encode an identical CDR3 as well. Here the CDR3 reads CASSVSGTGANVLTF. The CDR3 DNA sequence: TGTGCCAGCAGCGTTAGCGGGACCGGGGCCAACGTCCTGACTTTC. The chain has TRBV9 and TRBJ2-6, with 8 bases identical to TRBD2. The CDR3 runs to 15 residues. The germline V gene encodes CDR1 SGDLS and CDR2 YYNGEE. V gave up 2 bases and J gave up 4 bases; unmatched junction bases: 2.

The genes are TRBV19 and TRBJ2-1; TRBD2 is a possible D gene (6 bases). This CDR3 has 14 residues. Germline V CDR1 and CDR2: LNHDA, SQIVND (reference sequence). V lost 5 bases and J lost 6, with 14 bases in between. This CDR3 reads CASSPRTILNEQFF. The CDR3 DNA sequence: TGTGCCAGTAGTCCGCGGACTATTCTCAATGAGCAGTTCTTC. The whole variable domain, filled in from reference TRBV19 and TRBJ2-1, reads DGGITQSPKYLFRKEGQNVTLSCEQNLNHDAMYWYRQDPGQGLRLIYYSQIVNDFQKGDIAEGYSVSREKKESFPLTVTSAQKNPTAFYLCASSPRTILNEQFFGPGTRLTVL.

The CDR3 loop is CSASSVDGYTF. CDR3 DNA sequence: TGCAGCGCCAGTTCCGTGGATGGCTACACCTTC. The V gene is TRBV29-1, the J gene TRBJ1-2, with D unclear. Per the germline V gene, CDR1 is SQVTM and CDR2 is ANQGSEA. The V and J ends lost 7 bases and 6 bases respectively, with 12 bases between them. The CDR3 loop spans 11 amino acids.

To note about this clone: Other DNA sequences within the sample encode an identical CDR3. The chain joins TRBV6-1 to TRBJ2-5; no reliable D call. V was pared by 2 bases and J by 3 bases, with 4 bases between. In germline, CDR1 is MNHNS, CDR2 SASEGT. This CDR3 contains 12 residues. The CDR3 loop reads CASSELEETQYF. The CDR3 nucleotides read TGTGCCAGCAGTGAACTGGAAGAGACCCAGTACTTC.

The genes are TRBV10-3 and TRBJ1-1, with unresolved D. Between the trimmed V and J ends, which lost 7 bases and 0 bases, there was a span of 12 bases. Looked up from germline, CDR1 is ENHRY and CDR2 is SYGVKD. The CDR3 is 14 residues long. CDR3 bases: TGTGCCATCATTTGGGGAAATCTGAACACTGAAGCTTTCTTT. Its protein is CAIIWGNLNTEAFF.

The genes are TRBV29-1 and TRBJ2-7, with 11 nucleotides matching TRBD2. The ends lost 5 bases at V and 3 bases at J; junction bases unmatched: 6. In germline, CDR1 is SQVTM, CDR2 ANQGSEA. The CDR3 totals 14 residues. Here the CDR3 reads CSVRLLAGDYEQYF. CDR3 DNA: TGCAGCGTTCGCCTACTAGCGGGAGACTACGAGCAGTACTTC.

The CDR3 here is CASSLRQGGLGEKLFF. The CDR3 DNA sequence: TGTGCCAGTAGTCTCCGACAGGGAGGATTGGGTGAAAAACTGTTTTTT. This chain connects TRBV19 to TRBJ1-4; 7 bases are shared with TRBD1. CDR1 LNHDA and CDR2 SQIVND come from the germline V gene (reference sequence). The CDR3 is made up of 16 amino acids. The J segment lost 7 bases and the V segment lost 5 bases, leaving 13 bases of the junction unmatched. Together with reference TRBV19 and TRBJ1-4, the CDR3 gives the full variable domain: DGGITQSPKYLFRKEGQNVTLSCEQNLNHDAMYWYRQDPGQGLRLIYYSQIVNDFQKGDIAEGYSVSREKKESFPLTVTSAQKNPTAFYLCASSLRQGGLGEKLFFGSGTQLSVL.

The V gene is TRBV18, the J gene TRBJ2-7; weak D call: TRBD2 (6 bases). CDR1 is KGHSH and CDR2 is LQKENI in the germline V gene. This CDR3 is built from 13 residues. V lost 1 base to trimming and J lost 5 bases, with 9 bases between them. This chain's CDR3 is CASSPRGDHEQYF. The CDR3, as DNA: TGTGCCAGCTCACCACGGGGGGATCACGAGCAGTACTTC.

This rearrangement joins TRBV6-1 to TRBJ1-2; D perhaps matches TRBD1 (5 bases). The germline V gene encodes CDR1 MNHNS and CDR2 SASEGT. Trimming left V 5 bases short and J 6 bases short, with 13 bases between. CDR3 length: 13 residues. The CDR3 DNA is TGTGCCAGCAGTAACTTTGGGGCGGATGGCTACACCTTC. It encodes CASSNFGADGYTF.

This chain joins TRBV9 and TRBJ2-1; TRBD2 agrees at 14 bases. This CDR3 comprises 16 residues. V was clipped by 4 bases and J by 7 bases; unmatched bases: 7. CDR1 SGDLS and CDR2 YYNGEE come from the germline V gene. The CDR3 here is CASSPRLAGGYNEQFF. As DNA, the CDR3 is TGTGCCAGCAGCCCCCGACTAGCGGGAGGGTATAATGAGCAGTTCTTC.

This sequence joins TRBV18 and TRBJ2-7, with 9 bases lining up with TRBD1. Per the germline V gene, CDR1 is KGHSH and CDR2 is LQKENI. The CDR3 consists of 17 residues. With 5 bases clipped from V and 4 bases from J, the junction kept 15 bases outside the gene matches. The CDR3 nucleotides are TGTGCCAGCTCAGGAAGGGACAGGGTATCATTTCGGTACGAGCAGTACTTC. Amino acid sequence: CASSGRDRVSFRYEQYF. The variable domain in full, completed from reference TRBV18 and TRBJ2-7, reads NAGVMQNPRHLVRRRGQEARLRCSPMKGHSHVYWYRQLPEEGLKFMVYLQKENIIDESGMPKERFSAEFPKEGPSILRIQQVVRGDSAAYFCASSGRDRVSFRYEQYFGPGTRLTVT.

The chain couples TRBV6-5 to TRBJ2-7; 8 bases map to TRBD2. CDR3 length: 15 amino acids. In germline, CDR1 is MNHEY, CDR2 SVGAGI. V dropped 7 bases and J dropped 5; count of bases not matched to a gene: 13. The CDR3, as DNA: TGTGCCAGCAAGACAGGCGGGAGGAGCTTCCACGAGCAGTACTTC. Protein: CASKTGGRSFHEQYF.

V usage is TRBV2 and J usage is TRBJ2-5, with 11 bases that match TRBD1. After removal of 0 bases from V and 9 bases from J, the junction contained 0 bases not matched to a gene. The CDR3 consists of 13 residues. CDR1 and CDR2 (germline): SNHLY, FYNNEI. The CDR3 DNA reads TGTGCCAGCAGTGAAGCGGGACAGGGGGCCCAGTACTTC. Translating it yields CASSEAGQGAQYF.

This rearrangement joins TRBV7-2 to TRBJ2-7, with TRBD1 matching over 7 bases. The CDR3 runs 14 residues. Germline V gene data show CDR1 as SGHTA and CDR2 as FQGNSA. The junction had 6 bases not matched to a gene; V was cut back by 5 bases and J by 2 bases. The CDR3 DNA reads TGTGCCAGCAGCGAGAGGACAGGCCCCTACGAGCAGTACTTC. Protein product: CASSERTGPYEQYF.

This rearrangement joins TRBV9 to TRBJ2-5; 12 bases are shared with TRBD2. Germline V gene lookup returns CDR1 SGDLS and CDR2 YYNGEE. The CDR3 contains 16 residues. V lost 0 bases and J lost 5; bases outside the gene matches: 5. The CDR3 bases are TGTGCCAGCAGCGTAGCTAGCGGGAGGGCCCTTGAGACCCAGTACTTC. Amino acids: CASSVASGRALETQYF.

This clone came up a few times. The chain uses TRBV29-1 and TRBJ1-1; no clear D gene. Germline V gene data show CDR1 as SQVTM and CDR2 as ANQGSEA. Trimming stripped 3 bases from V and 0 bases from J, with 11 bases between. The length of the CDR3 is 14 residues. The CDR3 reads CSVDGAAMNTEAFF. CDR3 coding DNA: TGCAGCGTTGATGGAGCTGCGATGAACACTGAAGCTTTCTTT.

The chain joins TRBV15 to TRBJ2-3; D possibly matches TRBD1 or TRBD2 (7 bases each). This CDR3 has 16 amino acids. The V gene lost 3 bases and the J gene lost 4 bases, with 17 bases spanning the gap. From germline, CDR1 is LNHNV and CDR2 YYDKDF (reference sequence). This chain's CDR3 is CATSRPRGGWADTQYF. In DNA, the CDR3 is TGTGCCACCAGCAGGCCCAGGGGGGGGTGGGCAGATACGCAGTATTTT.

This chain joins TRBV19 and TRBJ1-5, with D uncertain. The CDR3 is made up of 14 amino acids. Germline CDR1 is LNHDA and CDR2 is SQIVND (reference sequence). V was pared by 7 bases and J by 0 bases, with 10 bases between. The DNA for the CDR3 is TGTGCCAGTAATTTACGGAATAGCAATCAGCCCCAGCATTTT. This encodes CASNLRNSNQPQHF.

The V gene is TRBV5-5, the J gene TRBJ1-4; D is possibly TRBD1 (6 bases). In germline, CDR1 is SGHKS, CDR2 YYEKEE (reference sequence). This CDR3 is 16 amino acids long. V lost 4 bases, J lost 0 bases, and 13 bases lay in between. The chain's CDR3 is CASSPEGGTTNEKLFF. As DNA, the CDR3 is TGTGCCAGCAGCCCTGAAGGGGGAACAACTAATGAAAAACTGTTTTTT.

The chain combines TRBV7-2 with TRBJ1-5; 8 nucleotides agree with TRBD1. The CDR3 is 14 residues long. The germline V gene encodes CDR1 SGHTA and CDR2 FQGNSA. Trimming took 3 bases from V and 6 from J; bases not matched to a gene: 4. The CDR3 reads CASSFGQGAQPQHF. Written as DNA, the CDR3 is TGTGCCAGCAGCTTCGGGCAGGGGGCTCAGCCCCAGCATTTT.

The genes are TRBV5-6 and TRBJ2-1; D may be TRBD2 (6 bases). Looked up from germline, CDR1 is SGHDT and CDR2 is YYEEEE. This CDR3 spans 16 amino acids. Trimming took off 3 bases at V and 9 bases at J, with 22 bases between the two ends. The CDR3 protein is CASSWFESSAFGEQFF. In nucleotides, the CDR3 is TGTGCCAGCAGCTGGTTCGAGTCTAGCGCCTTCGGTGAGCAGTTCTTC. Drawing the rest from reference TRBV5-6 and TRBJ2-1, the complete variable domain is DAGVTQSPTHLIKTRGQQVTLRCSPKSGHDTVSWYQQALGQGPQFIFQYYEEEERQRGNFPDRFSGHQFPNYSSELNVNALLLGDSALYLCASSWFESSAFGEQFFGPGTRLTVL.

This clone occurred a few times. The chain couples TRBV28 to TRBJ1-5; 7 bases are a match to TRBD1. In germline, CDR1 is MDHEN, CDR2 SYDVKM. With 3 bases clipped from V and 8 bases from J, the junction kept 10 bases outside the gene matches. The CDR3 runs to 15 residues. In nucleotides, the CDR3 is TGTGCCAGCAGTTTCCCCGGGACAGTCAGCGAGCCCCAGCATTTT. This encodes CASSFPGTVSEPQHF.

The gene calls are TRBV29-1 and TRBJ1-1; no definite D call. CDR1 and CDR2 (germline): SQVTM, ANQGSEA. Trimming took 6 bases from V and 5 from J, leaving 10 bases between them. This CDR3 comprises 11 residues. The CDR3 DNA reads TGCAGCGTGAACCAAGGGACTGAAGCTTTCTTT. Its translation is CSVNQGTEAFF.

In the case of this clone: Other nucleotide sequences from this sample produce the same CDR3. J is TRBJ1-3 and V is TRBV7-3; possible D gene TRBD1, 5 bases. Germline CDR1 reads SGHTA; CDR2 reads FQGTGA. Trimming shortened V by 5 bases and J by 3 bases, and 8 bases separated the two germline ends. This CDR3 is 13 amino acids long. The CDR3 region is CASSLGGGNTIYF. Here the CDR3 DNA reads TGTGCCAGCAGCCTCGGGGGTGGAAACACCATATATTTT.

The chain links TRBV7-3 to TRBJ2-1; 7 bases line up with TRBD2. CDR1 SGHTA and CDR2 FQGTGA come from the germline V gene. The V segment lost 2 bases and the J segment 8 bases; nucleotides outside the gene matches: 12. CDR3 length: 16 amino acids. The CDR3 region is CASSLGLAGVGDEQFF. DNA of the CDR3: TGTGCCAGCAGCTTAGGACTGGCGGGAGTTGGCGATGAGCAGTTCTTC. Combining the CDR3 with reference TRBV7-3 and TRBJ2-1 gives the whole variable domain GAGVSQTPSNKVTEKGKYVELRCDPISGHTALYWYRQSLGQGPEFLIYFQGTGAADDSGLPNDRFFAVRPEGSVSTLKIQRTERGDSAVYLCASSLGLAGVGDEQFFGPGTRLTVL.

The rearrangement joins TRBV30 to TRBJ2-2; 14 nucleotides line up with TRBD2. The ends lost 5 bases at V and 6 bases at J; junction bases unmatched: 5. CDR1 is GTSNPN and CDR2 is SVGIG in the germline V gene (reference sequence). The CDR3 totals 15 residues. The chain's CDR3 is CAWGRLAGGAGELFF. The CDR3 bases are TGTGCCTGGGGTAGACTAGCGGGAGGGGCCGGGGAGCTGTTTTTT.

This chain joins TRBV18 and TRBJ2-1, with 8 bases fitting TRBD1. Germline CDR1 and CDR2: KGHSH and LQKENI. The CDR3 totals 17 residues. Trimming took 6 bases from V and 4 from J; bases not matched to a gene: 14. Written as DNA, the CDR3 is TGTGCCAGCTCTCTCCGATTGGGACAGGATAAATACAATGAGCAGTTCTTC. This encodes CASSLRLGQDKYNEQFF.